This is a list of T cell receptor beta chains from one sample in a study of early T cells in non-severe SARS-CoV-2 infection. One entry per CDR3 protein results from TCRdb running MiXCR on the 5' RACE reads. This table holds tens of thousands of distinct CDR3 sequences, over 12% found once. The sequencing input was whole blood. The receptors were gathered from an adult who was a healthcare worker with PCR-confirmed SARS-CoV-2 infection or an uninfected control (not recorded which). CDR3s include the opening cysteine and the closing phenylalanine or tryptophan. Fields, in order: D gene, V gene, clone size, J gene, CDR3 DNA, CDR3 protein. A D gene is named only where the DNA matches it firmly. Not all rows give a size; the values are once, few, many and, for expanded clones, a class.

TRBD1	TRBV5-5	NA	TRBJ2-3	TGTGCCAGCAGATGGGGACAGAGCACAGATACGCAGTATTTT	CASRWGQSTDTQYF
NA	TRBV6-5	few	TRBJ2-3	TGTGCCAGCAGTTCCTCCATGGTCTGGGGAGACACAGATACGCAGTATTTT	CASSSSMVWGDTDTQYF
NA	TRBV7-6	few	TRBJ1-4	TGTGCCAGCAGCAAACGGATGGATGAAAAACTGTTTTTT	CASSKRMDEKLFF
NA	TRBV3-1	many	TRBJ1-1	TGTGCCAGCAGCACCCGGTGGACTGAAGCTTTCTTT	CASSTRWTEAFF
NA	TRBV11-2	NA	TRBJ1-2	TGTGCCAGCAGCCCTCTCTCGCGTGGGCCCCGCGGCTATGGCTACACCTTC	CASSPLSRGPRGYGYTF
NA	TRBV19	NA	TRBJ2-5	TGTGCCAGTAGTGGGTACCTCCAAGGGACCCAGTACTTC	CASSGYLQGTQYF
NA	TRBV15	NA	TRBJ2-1	TGTGCCACCAGCAGAGATGAGCGGTACAATGAGCAGTTCTTC	CATSRDERYNEQFF
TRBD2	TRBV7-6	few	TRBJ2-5	TGTGCCAGCAGCTTGATCCCCCGGGGACTAGCGGGGCAAGAGACCCAGTACTTC	CASSLIPRGLAGQETQYF
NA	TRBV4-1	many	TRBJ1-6	TGCGCCAGCAGCCCCCAGAACAGGGAAGGTTCACCCCTCCACTTT	CASSPQNREGSPLHF
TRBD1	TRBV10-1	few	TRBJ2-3	TGCGCCAGCAGGGAGACAGGGAACCAACGGGTTCCCGAAAGGTTTACGCAGTATTTT	CASRETGNQRVPERFTQYF
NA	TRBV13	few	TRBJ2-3	TGTGCCAGCAGCTTAGGGCGTCTAACGCTCACAGATACGCAGTATTTT	CASSLGRLTLTDTQYF
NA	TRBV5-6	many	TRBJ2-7	TGTGCCAGCAGCTTGGCCTGGGGCCTAGGGTCTGACGAGCAGTACTTC	CASSLAWGLGSDEQYF
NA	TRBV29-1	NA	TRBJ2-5	TGCAGCGTTGCTGGAGGCGGCAGGGGCGGAGAGACCCAGTACTTC	CSVAGGGRGGETQYF
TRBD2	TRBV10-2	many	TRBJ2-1	TGCGCCAGCGTAGGAGCGGGAAGCTCCTACAATGAGCAGTTCTTC	CASVGAGSSYNEQFF
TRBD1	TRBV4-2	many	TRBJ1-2	TGTGCCAGCAGCCGGCCGGGACAGATCTATGGCTACACCTTC	CASSRPGQIYGYTF
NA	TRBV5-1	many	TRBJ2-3	TGCGCCAGCTCCCGGGACGGACACTCCACAGATACGCAGTATTTT	CASSRDGHSTDTQYF
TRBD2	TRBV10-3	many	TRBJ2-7	TGTGCCATCAGTGATCGGGGAAGCGGGGGCCGCTACGAGCAGTACTTC	CAISDRGSGGRYEQYF
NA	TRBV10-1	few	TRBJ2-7	TGCGCCAGCGGGGGGACGATGGGGGACGAGCAGTACTTC	CASGGTMGDEQYF
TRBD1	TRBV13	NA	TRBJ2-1	TGTGCCGACAGCACCGAGACAGGGGCAACCTACAATGAGCAGTTCTTC	CADSTETGATYNEQFF
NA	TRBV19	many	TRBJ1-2	TGTGCCAGTAGGGCAGGCCCAGTTGACTATGGCTACACCTTC	CASRAGPVDYGYTF
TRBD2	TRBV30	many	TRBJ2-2	TGTGCCTGGAGTGGGAGTACGACTAGCGGGGGGACCGGGGAGCTGTTTTTT	CAWSGSTTSGGTGELFF
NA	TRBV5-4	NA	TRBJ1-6	TGTGCCAGCAGCTCTACAGGGAACTACTCACCCCTCCACTTT	CASSSTGNYSPLHF
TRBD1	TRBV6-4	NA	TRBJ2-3	TGTGCCAGCAGCATACGGGACAGGGAGAGCGATACGCAGTATTTT	CASSIRDRESDTQYF
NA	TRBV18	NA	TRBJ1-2	TGTGCCAGCTCACCGGTGAGGACGGCTTATGGCTACACCTTC	CASSPVRTAYGYTF
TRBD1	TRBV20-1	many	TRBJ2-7	TGCAGTGCTAGACGGACAGGGTCGTGGGAGCAGTACTTC	CSARRTGSWEQYF
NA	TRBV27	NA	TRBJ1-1	TGTGCCAGCAGTTCATCCGGCCCGGACGGACTATGGGGCACTGAAGCTTTCTTT	CASSSSGPDGLWGTEAFF
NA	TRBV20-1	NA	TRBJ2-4	TGCAGTGCTATTAGCGCCCCAGGGGACAAAAACATTCAGTACTTC	CSAISAPGDKNIQYF
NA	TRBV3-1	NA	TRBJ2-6	TGTGCCAGCTCCCCGGGGTTGTCTCCTGGGGCCAACGTCCTGACTTTC	CASSPGLSPGANVLTF
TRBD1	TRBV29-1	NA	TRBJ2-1	TGCAGCGGCAACTTCCGGGACAGGGCCTACAATGAGCAGTTCTTC	CSGNFRDRAYNEQFF
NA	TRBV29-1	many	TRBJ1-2	TGCAGCGTTCGCGGGCAACTCTCGGGGTATGGCTACACCTTC	CSVRGQLSGYGYTF
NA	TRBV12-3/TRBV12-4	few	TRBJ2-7	TGTGCCAGCAGTTTAGGGGCAGCCTCGCAAGAGCAGTACTTC	CASSLGAASQEQYF
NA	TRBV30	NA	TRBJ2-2	TGTGCCTGGAATGAGGTCACTAACACCGGGGAGCTGTTTTTT	CAWNEVTNTGELFF
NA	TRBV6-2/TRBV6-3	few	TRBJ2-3	TGTGCCAGCATCGGACCGTATGCCACAGATACGCAGTATTTT	CASIGPYATDTQYF
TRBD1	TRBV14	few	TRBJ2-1	TGTGCCAGCAGCCCCCACAGGGGCCTCAATGAGCAGTTCTTC	CASSPHRGLNEQFF
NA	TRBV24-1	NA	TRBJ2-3	TGTGCCACCAGTGATTTCAGGGATACGCAGTATTTT	CATSDFRDTQYF
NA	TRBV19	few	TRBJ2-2	TGTGCCAGTAGTATAAATCTAGGAGGGACGAACACCGGGGAGCTGTTTTTT	CASSINLGGTNTGELFF
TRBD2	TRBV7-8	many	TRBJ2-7	TGTGCCAGCAGCTTGGGACTAGCCCAGAATTCCTACGAGCAGTACTTC	CASSLGLAQNSYEQYF
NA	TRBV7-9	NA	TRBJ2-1	TGTGCCAGCAGCCAAATAGGGACCACCTACAATGAGCAGTTCTTC	CASSQIGTTYNEQFF
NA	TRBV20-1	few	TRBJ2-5	TGCAGTGCTAGAGATGGCTCGAAAAAGACCCAGTACTTC	CSARDGSKKTQYF
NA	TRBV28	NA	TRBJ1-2	TGTGCCAGCAGTTCGGGGGCCGGGGCCCAGGGCGGCGGCTACACCTTC	CASSSGAGAQGGGYTF
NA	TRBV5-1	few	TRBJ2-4	TGCGCCAGCAGAGGGGTGAATGACATTCAGTACTTC	CASRGVNDIQYF
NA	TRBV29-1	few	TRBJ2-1	TGCAGTGTTCGAAGCAGGCTACAGTTCTTC	CSVRSRLQFF
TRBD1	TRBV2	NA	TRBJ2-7	TGTGCCAGCAGGTTCGGGACAGGGGCCTACGAGCAGTACTTC	CASRFGTGAYEQYF
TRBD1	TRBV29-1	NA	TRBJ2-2	TGCAGCGTTTCCACTACAGGGGCCGGGGAGCTGTTTTTT	CSVSTTGAGELFF
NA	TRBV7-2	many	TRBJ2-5	TGTGCCAGCAGCCGCTACATAGCAGAGACCCAGTACTTC	CASSRYIAETQYF
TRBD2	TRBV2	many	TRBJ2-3	TGTGCCAGCAGAGGACTAGCGGGACGAGGAGATACGCAGTATTTT	CASRGLAGRGDTQYF